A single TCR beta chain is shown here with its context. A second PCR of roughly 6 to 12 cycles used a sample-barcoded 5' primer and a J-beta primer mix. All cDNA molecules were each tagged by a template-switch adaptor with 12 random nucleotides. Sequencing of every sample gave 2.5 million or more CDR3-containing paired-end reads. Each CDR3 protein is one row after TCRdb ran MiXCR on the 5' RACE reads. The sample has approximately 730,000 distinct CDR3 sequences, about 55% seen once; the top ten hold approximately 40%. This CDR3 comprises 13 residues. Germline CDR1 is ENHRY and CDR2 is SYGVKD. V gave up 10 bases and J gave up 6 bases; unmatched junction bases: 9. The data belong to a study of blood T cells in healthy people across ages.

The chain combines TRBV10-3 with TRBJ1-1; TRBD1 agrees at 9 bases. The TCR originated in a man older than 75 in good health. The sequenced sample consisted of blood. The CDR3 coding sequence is TGTGCCACCCTGACAGGGGGAAAAGCTGAAGCTTTCTTT. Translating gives CATLTGGKAEAFF.